These 18 T cell receptor beta chains came from one sample sequenced in a study of early T cells in non-severe SARS-CoV-2 infection. TCRdb re-called the 5' RACE reads with MiXCR, one entry per CDR3 protein. The repertoire holds about 20,000 distinct CDR3 sequences, with approximately 5.7% as singletons. The specimen was whole blood, collected at baseline. These TCRs come from an adult who was a healthcare worker with PCR-confirmed SARS-CoV-2 infection or an uninfected control (not recorded which).

The chain links TRBV5-5 to TRBJ2-3, with TRBD2 identical over 7 bases. With V trimmed by 4 bases and J by 3 bases, 17 bases remained unmatched. CDR1 is SGHKS and CDR2 is YYEKEE in the germline V gene (reference sequence). This CDR3 contains 18 residues. The CDR3 DNA reads TGTGCCAGCAGCCGCGGTATGGGGGGGAATCTTGGTACAGATACGCAGTATTTT. Its protein product is CASSRGMGGNLGTDTQYF. Combining the CDR3 with reference TRBV5-5 and TRBJ2-3 gives the whole variable domain DAGVTQSPTHLIKTRGQQVTLRCSPISGHKSVSWYQQVLGQGPQFIFQYYEKEERGRGNFPDRFSARQFPNYSSELNVNALLLGDSALYLCASSRGMGGNLGTDTQYFGPGTRLTVL.

The rearrangement uses TRBV9 and TRBJ2-5; the match to TRBD1 covers 7 bases. The CDR3 runs 14 residues. V shed 4 bases, J shed 4 bases, and the junction held 7 bases outside the gene matches. CDR1 SGDLS and CDR2 YYNGEE come from the germline V gene. This CDR3 is CASSPTTGAETQYF. In DNA form, the CDR3 reads TGTGCCAGCAGCCCCACCACAGGGGCAGAGACCCAGTACTTC.

This clonotype has just a few counts. This rearrangement joins TRBV14 to TRBJ2-1; 8 bases match TRBD1. J gave up 8 bases and V 4 bases, and 7 bases lay outside the gene matches. Germline V gene sequence: CDR1 SGHDN, CDR2 FVKESK. CDR3 length equals 14 residues. The CDR3 sequence is CASSRIGQGYEQFF. CDR3 bases: TGTGCCAGCAGCCGGATAGGACAGGGCTATGAGCAGTTCTTC.

The genes are TRBV12-3 or TRBV12-4 and TRBJ2-7, with a tentative D call TRBD1 (7 bases). This CDR3 comprises 15 residues. Between the trimmed V and J ends, which lost 3 bases and 7 bases, there was a span of 19 bases. The CDR3 region is CASSFRQGGKVEQYF. In nucleotides, the CDR3 is TGTGCCAGCAGTTTCAGACAGGGAGGTAAAGTGGAGCAGTACTTC.

This clonotype is termed medium-sized. The gene calls are TRBV29-1 and TRBJ2-5; no definite D call. V dropped 4 bases and J dropped 5 bases, with 5 bases sitting between them. Germline CDR1 and CDR2: SQVTM and ANQGSEA. CDR3 length equals 10 residues. The CDR3 DNA sequence: TGCAGCGTTGGAGAGGAGACCCAGTACTTC. Translated: CSVGEETQYF.

This clonotype was detected many times. This rearrangement joins TRBV5-1 to TRBJ1-6; TRBD1 matches at 10 bases. Trimming at V came to 4 bases and at J to 7 bases, leaving 2 bases not matched to a gene. This CDR3 has 14 amino acids. Germline lookup yields CDR1 SGHRS and CDR2 YFSETQ. As DNA, the CDR3 is TGCGCCAGCAGCGCGGGACAGGGGAATTCACCCCTCCACTTT. Translating it yields CASSAGQGNSPLHF.

This clonotype has a handful of counts. The rearrangement links TRBV7-2 to TRBJ2-1; 11 bases agree with TRBD1. Trimming cost V 7 bases and J 2 bases; bases outside gene matches: 4. This CDR3 contains 15 residues. Germline V gives CDR1 SGHTA, CDR2 FQGNSA. CDR3 in DNA: TGTGCCAGCATAAGGACAGGGGGCACCTACAATGAGCAGTTCTTC. The encoded protein is CASIRTGGTYNEQFF.

Ten or more counts support this clonotype. The CDR3 region has the DNA TGCGCCAGCAGCGATTACTTGACTCAAGAGACCCAGTACTTC. This encodes CASSDYLTQETQYF. V usage is TRBV4-3 and J usage is TRBJ2-5; the D is unclear. This CDR3 has 14 residues. The V end lost 5 bases, the J end lost 2 bases, and 12 bases lay between the germline ends. Germline V gives CDR1 LGHNA, CDR2 YSLEER.

By share of the sample, this clonotype is medium-sized. The genes are TRBV12-3 or TRBV12-4 and TRBJ2-1; D is possibly TRBD2 (6 bases). V was cut by 5 bases and J by 0 bases, with 11 bases left in between. There are 15 residues in the CDR3. CDR3 region: CASSRRGTSYNEQFF. CDR3 DNA: TGTGCCAGCAGTCGACGCGGGACCTCCTACAATGAGCAGTTCTTC.

Ten or more counts support this clonotype. V usage is TRBV10-3 and J usage is TRBJ2-3, with D possibly being TRBD2 (5 bases). Germline V CDR1 and CDR2: ENHRY, SYGVKD. V was trimmed by 0 bases and J by 1 base, leaving 5 bases between them. The CDR3 consists of 14 residues. CDR3 bases: TGTGCCATCAGTGAGTCGAGGGGCACAGATACGCAGTATTTT. Protein sequence: CAISESRGTDTQYF.

This clonotype has ten or more counts. The rearrangement links TRBV7-2 to TRBJ2-7; TRBD1 might be the D (6 bases). The CDR3 totals 15 residues. The V end lost 2 bases, the J end lost 4 bases, and 15 bases lay between the germline ends. CDR1 and CDR2 from the germline V gene are SGHTA and FQGNSA. The CDR3 is CASSLQGPPNYEQYF. CDR3 bases: TGTGCCAGCAGCTTACAGGGGCCACCCAATTACGAGCAGTACTTC.

At least ten counts were recorded for this clonotype. This chain links TRBV5-1 with TRBJ2-7, with TRBD1 matching over 9 bases. Trimming at V came to 3 bases and at J to 1 base, leaving 5 bases not matched to a gene. The CDR3 is made up of 15 amino acids. Germline CDR1 is SGHRS and CDR2 is YFSETQ. CDR3 coding DNA: TGCGCCAGCAGCTGGACCGGGACAGGGTCCTACGAGCAGTACTTC. It yields the protein CASSWTGTGSYEQYF.

This clonotype occurred many times. The chain carries TRBV6-5 and TRBJ1-1; the D gene is possibly TRBD1 (5 bases). CDR3 length: 15 amino acids. Trimming cost V 2 bases and J 0 bases, with 10 bases left between them. The germline V gene has CDR1 MNHEY and CDR2 SVGAGI. CDR3 in DNA: TGTGCCAGCAGTTACCAGGGAATTATGAACACTGAAGCTTTCTTT. It is translated as CASSYQGIMNTEAFF.

This clonotype has a handful of counts. The chain recombines TRBV12-3 or TRBV12-4 with TRBJ2-2; 12 bases match TRBD2. With 1 base clipped from V and 6 bases from J, the junction kept 0 bases outside the gene matches. The CDR3 contains 15 residues. The CDR3 loop reads CASSLGLAGAGELFF. CDR3 sequence (DNA): TGTGCCAGCAGTTTAGGACTAGCGGGGGCCGGGGAGCTGTTTTTT.

In its sample, this clonotype was seen many times. As DNA, the CDR3 is TGTGCCAGTAGTACCCGGGACAGCCCCTCCGGCTACACCTTC. This translates into CASSTRDSPSGYTF. The genes are TRBV19 and TRBJ1-2; TRBD1 agrees at 7 bases. The germline gives CDR1 LNHDA, CDR2 SQIVND (reference sequence). The CDR3 runs 14 residues. V dropped 4 bases and J dropped 8; count of bases not matched to a gene: 10.

This clonotype appeared a few times. This chain joins TRBV7-3 and TRBJ1-6; 7 nucleotides line up with TRBD1. The CDR3 is 14 amino acids. V lost 0 bases to trimming and J lost 7 bases; unmatched junction nucleotides: 0. CDR1 is SGHTA and CDR2 is FQGTGA in the germline V gene. Here the CDR3 reads CASSLTRGNSPLHF. The CDR3 coding sequence is TGTGCCAGCAGCTTAACCAGGGGGAATTCACCCCTCCACTTT. Complete variable domain (other parts from reference TRBV7-3 and TRBJ1-6): GAGVSQTPSNKVTEKGKYVELRCDPISGHTALYWYRQSLGQGPEFLIYFQGTGAADDSGLPNDRFFAVRPEGSVSTLKIQRTERGDSAVYLCASSLTRGNSPLHFGNGTRLTVT.

This clonotype was recorded at least ten times. The rearrangement links TRBV7-2 to TRBJ1-1, with 9 bases fitting TRBD1. Germline CDR1 is SGHTA and CDR2 is FQGNSA. V lost 5 bases and J lost 6; bases outside the gene matches: 4. This CDR3 is 13 amino acids long. The chain's CDR3 is CASSDRGIPEAFF. The CDR3 bases are TGTGCCAGCAGCGACAGGGGGATCCCTGAAGCTTTCTTT.

Only a few counts were recorded for this clonotype. In nucleotides, the CDR3 is TGTGCCAGCAGCTTTCTGGGGGGCGACGAGCAGTACTTC. Protein product: CASSFLGGDEQYF. The J gene is TRBJ2-7, the V gene TRBV7-3; tentatively, D is TRBD1 or TRBD2 (6 bases each). Between the trimmed V and J ends, which lost 3 bases and 5 bases, there was a span of 11 bases. Germline V gene sequence: CDR1 SGHTA, CDR2 FQGTGA. CDR3 size: 13 residues.